This T cell receptor beta chain was sequenced during a study of tumor-infiltrating lymphocytes in primary liver carcinoma. At the level of the study: Among the tumors, stages were T1-T3 N0M0 and sizes roughly 4.2 to 11 cm.

From roughly 0.55 ug of total RNA, TCR beta-specific cDNA was reverse-transcribed using a constant-region primer. Libraries covering TCR beta were generated through three nested multiplex PCR rounds (using a slightly modified ARM-PCR). Use of TRBV1-TRBV30 forward primers with a C-beta reverse primer characterized the first two PCR rounds, which lasted around 10 cycles each. One entry per CDR3 protein results from TCRdb running MiXCR on the multiplex PCR reads. The repertoire holds 60,000 or so distinct CDR3 sequences, with approximately 70% as singletons. This clonotype was picked up many times. Germline values: CDR1 SGHDN, CDR2 FVKESK. Trimming shortened V by 0 bases and J by 8 bases, and 16 bases separated the two germline ends. The CDR3 is 15 residues long. Co-extraction of RNA and DNA was performed on about 18-30 mg of unsorted bulk tissue.

The sequenced sample was liver tumor tissue from sampling region 2. Subset here: tumor region T2, inferior pole. The chain is built from TRBV14 and TRBJ1-1, with a weak D call TRBD1 (5 bases). The source of this sequence is a middle-aged man with primary liver carcinoma and hepatitis B virus infection. The CDR3 bases are TGTGCCAGCAGCCAAGATTCCCGGGACGGGTCGGAAGCTTTCTTT. Encoded protein: CASSQDSRDGSEAFF.